This T cell receptor beta chain was sequenced during a study of early stage breast cancer tumors. On the study more broadly: Around 9.6-fold was the mean read coverage per sample. Findings of the study overall: Compared with adjacent normal breast tissue, tumors showed 2 to 2.5-fold greater T cell density and higher clonality. Most shared enriched TCRB sequences were commonly generated ones. Functional markers like CD4, CD8 and FOXP3 were missed in bulk sequencing.

The assay was immunoSEQ multiplex PCR, and TCRdb's table has in-frame clones only and misses some. The data contain about 58,000 clones, roughly 80% of them singletons. This CDR3 has 12 amino acids. Germline V lookup: CDR1 SEHNR, CDR2 FQNEAQ (reference sequence). Trimming stripped 3 bases from V and 9 bases from J, with 9 bases between. A note on this clone: Its specificity is unknown.

The sequence derives from a person aged 30-39 years with breast cancer. V usage is TRBV7-9 and J usage is TRBJ2-1; D is unclear. Sequencing input: blood. CDR3 loop: CASSFLSPEQFF. Here the CDR3 DNA reads TGTGCCAGCAGCTTTCTTTCCCCTGAGCAGTTCTTC.